These 23 T cell receptor beta chains share one sample of origin, sequenced in a study of blood T cells in healthy people across ages. The second PCR ran roughly 6 to 12 cycles with a sample-barcoded 5' primer and J-beta primers. TCRdb re-derived calls from the 5' RACE reads in MiXCR, one entry per CDR3 protein. The repertoire has around 870,000 distinct CDR3 sequences, 29% of them found once; the top ten carry approximately 15%. The sequencing input was blood. These receptors were taken from a woman older than 75 in good health.

This chain uses TRBV6-6 with TRBJ2-1; no reliable D call. The germline V gene encodes CDR1 MNHNY and CDR2 SVGAGI (reference sequence). The CDR3 runs 15 residues. V lost 2 bases and J 1 base, leaving 9 bases between the germline ends. CDR3 residues: CASSYGIPSYNEQFF. CDR3 bases: TGTGCCAGCAGTTACGGGATTCCTTCCTACAATGAGCAGTTCTTC.

The chain couples TRBV21-1 to TRBJ1-4. TRBV21-1 is tagged as a pseudogene. There are 11 residues in the CDR3. CDR3 bases: TGTGCCAGCGGGCCGTCTGAAAAACTGTTTTTT. Translated: CASGPSEKLFF.

Written as DNA, the CDR3 is TGTGCCAGCGACGGTTGGAGGTATGGCTACACCTTC. Translating it yields CASDGWRYGYTF. The V call is TRBV9, the J call TRBJ1-2; D unclear. V shed 7 bases and J shed 5 bases, with 12 bases lying between them. Germline values: CDR1 SGDLS, CDR2 YYNGEE. CDR3 length: 12 residues.

This clonotype came up many times. The rearrangement joins TRBV6-5 to TRBJ2-1; possible D gene TRBD1, 5 bases. CDR1 is MNHEY, CDR2 SVGAGI, per germline. V was cut by 5 bases and J by 3 bases, with 11 bases left in between. The length of the CDR3 is 14 residues. The chain's CDR3 is CASSQKTVYNEQFF. The CDR3 DNA follows: TGTGCCAGCAGTCAAAAGACAGTCTACAATGAGCAGTTCTTC.

As concerns this clonotype: A much larger clone differs by one base, so this may be a read error. This sequence joins TRBV6-5 and TRBJ2-1; D possibly matches TRBD1 or TRBD2 (6 bases each). Trimming removed 2 bases at V and 13 bases at J, with 21 bases between. CDR1 and CDR2 (germline): MNHEY, SVGAGI. This CDR3 has 15 amino acids. The DNA for the CDR3 is TGTGCCAGCAGTTACGGGGGCAGCGGCGGGAACATTCAGTTCTTC. The encoded protein is CASSYGGSGGNIQFF.

The rearrangement uses TRBV27 and TRBJ1-4, with 8 nucleotides matching TRBD1. Per germline, CDR1 MNHEY and CDR2 SMNVEV (reference sequence). V gave up 4 bases and J gave up 5 bases; unmatched junction bases: 9. The CDR3 totals 16 residues. Here the CDR3 reads CASSSADRGGNEKLFF. The DNA of the CDR3 is TGTGCCAGCAGTTCCGCTGACAGGGGTGGGAATGAAAAACTGTTTTTT. Variable domain in full (rest from reference TRBV27 and TRBJ1-4): EAQVTQNPRYLITVTGKKLTVTCSQNMNHEYMSWYRQDPGLGLRQIYYSMNVEVTDKGDVPEGYKVSRKEKRNFPLILESPSPNQTSLYFCASSSADRGGNEKLFFGSGTQLSVL.

Details on this clonotype: A much larger clone is a single base away; this may be a read error. The rearrangement joins TRBV18 to TRBJ2-3, with TRBD1 matching 8 bases. CDR1 is KGHSH and CDR2 is LQKENI in the germline V gene. The CDR3 is made up of 15 amino acids. CDR3 region: CASPPFGQGKDTQYF. The DNA for the CDR3 is TGTGCCAGCCCACCGTTTGGACAGGGAAAGGATACGCAGTATTTT.

As regards this clonotype: A much larger clone is a single base away; this may be a read error. The genes are TRBV14 and TRBJ2-3, with TRBD1 matching over 7 bases. Germline loops: CDR1 SGHDN, CDR2 FVKESK. The CDR3 consists of 16 residues. J was trimmed by 3 bases and V by 4 bases; bases with no gene match: 10. CDR3 sequence reads: CASSPNEGAWTDTQYF. The CDR3 DNA follows: TGTGCCAGCAGCCCCAACGAGGGGGCTTGGACAGATACGCAGTATTTT.

This clonotype showed up just a few times. The CDR3 protein is CASSPGTGNYEQYF. CDR3 bases: TGTGCCAGTAGTCCCGGGACAGGGAACTACGAGCAGTACTTC. This rearrangement joins TRBV19 to TRBJ2-7; TRBD1 agrees at 9 bases. The germline V gene encodes CDR1 LNHDA and CDR2 SQIVND (reference sequence). This CDR3 has 14 residues. V was clipped by 5 bases and J by 3 bases; unmatched bases: 5.

This clonotype was seen ten or more times. V and J are TRBV20-1 and TRBJ1-6; unclear D gene. Trimming shortened V by 6 bases and J by 6 bases, and 12 bases separated the two germline ends. The CDR3 has 13 residues. Germline V gene lookup returns CDR1 DFQATT and CDR2 SNEGSKA (reference sequence). DNA of the CDR3: TGCAGTGCGAGTACTGGACTTAATTCACCCCTCCACTTT. Translation gives CSASTGLNSPLHF.

In its sample, this clonotype was seen once. A much bigger clone sits one base away, suggesting this may be a read error. This chain joins TRBV24-1 and TRBJ2-5, with D possibly being TRBD1 (6 bases). The germline V gene encodes CDR1 KGHDR and CDR2 SFDVKD. CDR3 size: 14 residues. V was cut by 4 bases and J by 11 bases, with 19 bases left in between. The CDR3 loop reads CATSETQGRSEQYF. The CDR3 region has the DNA TGTGCCACCAGTGAGACACAGGGCAGGAGTGAGCAGTACTTC.

In DNA, the CDR3 is TGTGCCAGCAGCTTAGGACACGGAGGGGGCCGACCCTACAATGAGCAGTTCTTC. Its translation: CASSLGHGGGRPYNEQFF. V gene TRBV7-9 combines with J gene TRBJ2-1; tentative D call: TRBD1 (7 bases). Germline-derived CDR1 and CDR2 are SEHNR and FQNEAQ (reference sequence). The CDR3 extends over 18 amino acids. V gave up 1 base and J gave up 2 bases, with 18 bases separating them.

This clonotype appeared many times. CDR3 coding DNA: TGTGCCAGCAGCAAAGCTAGCGGGGGGGCCCAAGAGCAGTTCTTC. Amino acid sequence: CASSKASGGAQEQFF. The chain is built from TRBV7-2 and TRBJ2-1, with 12 bases matching TRBD2. Germline V gene sequence: CDR1 SGHTA, CDR2 FQGNSA. CDR3 length equals 15 residues. V was pared by 5 bases and J by 10 bases, with 9 bases of the junction left unmatched. Combining the CDR3 with reference TRBV7-2 and TRBJ2-1 gives the whole variable domain GAGVSQSPSNKVTEKGKDVELRCDPISGHTALYWYRQSLGQGLEFLIYFQGNSAPDKSGLPSDRFSAERTGGSVSTLTIQRTQQEDSAVYLCASSKASGGAQEQFFGPGTRLTVL.

In its sample, this clonotype was seen a few times. This may be a read error: a much more frequent sequence differs by one nucleotide. The genes are TRBV12-3 or TRBV12-4 and TRBJ2-1, with no clear D. The CDR3 spans 14 residues. Trimming pared 5 bases from V and 13 bases from J, leaving 21 bases between. The DNA for the CDR3 is TGTGCCAGCAGTGCGTCTTACGGAATAGAGACCCAGTTCTTC. Its protein is CASSASYGIETQFF.

This clonotype was picked up many times. The CDR3 DNA is TGTGCCAGCAGTCCCCCGGGCAGGGCCCCCACAGATACGCAGTATTTT. Translation: CASSPPGRAPTDTQYF. The chain uses TRBV7-2 and TRBJ2-3, with a weak D call TRBD1 (5 bases). The ends were cut back, 6 bases at V and 2 bases at J, with 18 bases in the middle. From germline, CDR1 is SGHTA and CDR2 FQGNSA. The CDR3 is 16 amino acids. Complete variable domain (other parts from reference TRBV7-2 and TRBJ2-3): GAGVSQSPSNKVTEKGKDVELRCDPISGHTALYWYRQSLGQGLEFLIYFQGNSAPDKSGLPSDRFSAERTGGSVSTLTIQRTQQEDSAVYLCASSPPGRAPTDTQYFGPGTRLTVL.

This clonotype was seen at least ten times. The chain employs TRBV7-9 and TRBJ2-3, with 8 bases matching TRBD2. Germline CDR1 SEHNR, CDR2 FQNEAQ (reference sequence). The CDR3 has 14 amino acids. The junction had 4 bases not matched to a gene; V was cut back by 4 bases and J by 4 bases. CDR3 region: CASSSGLAADTQYF. Written as DNA, the CDR3 is TGTGCCAGCAGCTCTGGACTAGCCGCAGATACGCAGTATTTT.

This clonotype was observed a handful of times. The chain uses TRBV20-1 and TRBJ1-2, with D possibly being TRBD1 (6 bases). The germline V and J ends were trimmed by 5 bases and 8 bases, with 21 bases remaining between them. This CDR3 region has 14 residues. Germline V CDR1 and CDR2: DFQATT, SNEGSKA (reference sequence). CDR3 amino acids: CSAFERTALQGYTF. For the CDR3, the DNA is TGCAGTGCTTTCGAACGGACAGCCCTGCAGGGCTACACCTTC.

This clonotype was observed a few times. The chain has TRBV6-1 and TRBJ1-5; perhaps TRBD1 as D (6 bases). CDR1 MNHNS and CDR2 SASEGT come from the germline V gene. This CDR3 spans 16 amino acids. V gave up 2 bases and J gave up 0 bases, with 11 bases separating them. CDR3 in amino acids: CASSEFGTPSNQPQHF. DNA for the CDR3: TGTGCCAGCAGTGAATTCGGGACACCTAGCAATCAGCCCCAGCATTTT.

Comment on this clonotype: A read error may be the cause here, since a much bigger clone is one base away. The chain links TRBV7-9 to TRBJ2-1; the D gene is possibly TRBD2 (6 bases). This CDR3 contains 16 residues. V dropped 5 bases and J dropped 13 bases, with 27 bases sitting between them. CDR1 SEHNR and CDR2 FQNEAQ come from the germline V gene (reference sequence). CDR3 loop: CASSRQGTALGETQFF. CDR3 DNA sequence: TGTGCCAGCAGCCGACAAGGGACTGCCTTAGGGGAGACCCAGTTCTTC.

In regard to this clonotype: This may be a read error, as it is one base from a much larger clone. The CDR3: CASRQEPGGYNEQFF. Here the CDR3 DNA reads TGCGCCAGCAGGCAAGAACCGGGGGGTTACAATGAGCAGTTCTTC. V usage is TRBV4-3 and J usage is TRBJ2-1, with TRBD2 matching 7 bases. CDR1 and CDR2 (germline): LGHNA, YSLEER. This CDR3 contains 15 residues.

Points on this clonotype: Given a much more abundant clone one base away, this may be a read error. The chain links TRBV15 to TRBJ2-7; D gene uncertain. CDR1 LNHNV and CDR2 YYDKDF come from the germline V gene (reference sequence). The length of the CDR3 is 13 residues. The CDR3 region has the DNA TGTGCCACCAGCAGAGAACCCAGCAGCGAGCGGTACTTC. Its protein is CATSREPSSERYF.

This clonotype was recorded a few times. The chain joins TRBV5-5 to TRBJ1-6, with 11 bases identical to TRBD1. Germline CDR1 is SGHKS and CDR2 is YYEKEE (reference sequence). This CDR3 comprises 17 residues. The trim removed 4 bases at V and 6 bases at J, leaving 9 bases unmatched. The chain's CDR3 is CASSGRTGGVGNSPLHF. CDR3 DNA sequence: TGTGCCAGCAGCGGGCGGACAGGGGGCGTCGGTAATTCACCCCTCCACTTT.

This clonotype came up a few times. A much larger clone lies a single base off, so this may be a read error. The gene calls are TRBV29-1 and TRBJ2-1, with 10 bases aligning to TRBD1. The J call is doubtful: the DNA matches TRBJ2-7 better. The germline V gene encodes CDR1 SQVTM and CDR2 ANQGSEA. The CDR3 runs 15 residues. This CDR3 reads CSVVGDRGAYNEQYF. CDR3 DNA sequence: TGCAGCGTTGTTGGGGACAGGGGAGCCTACAATGAGCAGTACTTC.